This T cell receptor (beta chain) was recovered during a study of T cells in Graves' hyperthyroidism and ophthalmopathy. Findings and limits, study-wide: In validation, the model predicted ophthalmopathy. These predictions came a median about 6 months before onset. Clonotypes that were expanded in thyroid above 0.001 mostly appeared in blood too.

Exclusions: uncontrolled infection, other autoimmune disease, pregnancy, lactation. Thyroid ultrasound, orbital computed tomography, clinical symptoms, and serum thyroxine and TRAb underpinned diagnoses. Trimming shortened V by 8 bases and J by 3 bases, and 19 bases separated the two germline ends. The CDR3 runs 16 residues. Amplification of TCR beta CDR3 regions was performed using RNA transcripts as template. The TCR CDR3 was amplified in a first-round RT-PCR using the HTBI primer set. TCRdb re-called the multiplex PCR reads with MiXCR, one entry per CDR3 protein. Of hundreds of thousands of distinct CDR3 sequences listed, 20% to 25% are singletons. Remarks on this clonotype: Its antigen is undetermined.

The chain is built from TRBV12-3 or TRBV12-4 and TRBJ2-2; D possibly corresponds to TRBD2 (6 bases). Sequenced: blood. This TCR was sampled from a man aged 30 to 45 with Graves' ophthalmopathy. The CDR3 is CASVGSGVSDTGELFF. In nucleotides, the CDR3 is TGTGCCAGCGTGGGTAGCGGAGTTTCTGACACCGGGGAGCTGTTTTTT.